One and the same sample provided the 20 T cell receptor beta chains below, sequenced in a study of cytomegalovirus exposure and HLA in healthy donors. PCR amplification relied on 60 Vbeta primers (plus 13 Jbeta primers). This table comes from immunoSEQ multiplex PCR, and its TCRdb copy is limited to in-frame clones, with some not included. The repertoire holds some 85,000 clones, around 78% seen once, with around 6.4% in the top ten. The specimen was PBMCs. Receptor source: a young man in good health and CMV-seropositive.

CDR3 sequence (DNA): TGTGCCACCTGCAACAGGGGGAGGACAGATACGCAGTATTTT. Amino acids: CATCNRGRTDTQYF. The rearrangement joins TRBV6-1 to TRBJ2-3; 8 nucleotides align to TRBD1. The CDR3 is made up of 14 amino acids. The V gene's germline CDR1 is MNHNS and CDR2 SASEGT. Trimming took 10 bases from V and 3 from J; bases not matched to a gene: 9.

V usage is TRBV7-9 and J usage is TRBJ1-2, with TRBD1 matching 11 bases. The CDR3 length is 14 residues. J lost 7 bases, V lost 5 bases, and 6 bases had no gene match. The germline V gene has CDR1 SEHNR and CDR2 FQNEAQ (reference sequence). The CDR3 DNA is TGTGCCAGCAGCCGCGGACAGGGGGCGACTGGCTACACCTTC. It yields the protein CASSRGQGATGYTF. The whole variable domain, filled in from reference TRBV7-9 and TRBJ1-2, reads DTGVSQNPRHKITKRGQNVTFRCDPISEHNRLYWYRQTLGQGPEFLTYFQNEAQLEKSRLLSDRFSAERPKGSFSTLEIQRTEQGDSAMYLCASSRGQGATGYTFGSGTRLTVV.

As for this clone: The same CDR3 arises from other DNA sequences in this sample as well. The J gene is TRBJ1-5, the V gene TRBV19; no firm D call. The CDR3 has 13 residues. Per germline, CDR1 LNHDA and CDR2 SQIVND (reference sequence). The ends were cut back, 0 bases at V and 6 bases at J, with 6 bases in the middle. CDR3 DNA sequence: TGTGCCAGTAGTATAGACAGGTCTCAGCCCCAGCATTTT. Its protein product is CASSIDRSQPQHF.

This chain links TRBV7-2 with TRBJ2-3; 8 bases align to TRBD1. Germline CDR1 reads SGHTA; CDR2 reads FQGNSA. V was pared by 3 bases and J by 2 bases, with 10 bases of the junction left unmatched. This CDR3 is 17 amino acids long. The CDR3 bases are TGTGCCAGCAGCTTCCCAGACAGGGGACGTTACACAGATACGCAGTATTTT. As protein: CASSFPDRGRYTDTQYF.

V and J are TRBV4-1 and TRBJ1-1; D is perhaps TRBD1 (5 bases). Germline V gene sequence: CDR1 MGHRA, CDR2 YSYEKL. Trimming left V 4 bases short and J 0 bases short, with 12 bases between. The CDR3 sequence is 15 residues long. CDR3 amino acids: CASSPTGGMNTEAFF. In nucleotides, the CDR3 is TGCGCCAGCAGCCCGACCGGGGGAATGAACACTGAAGCTTTCTTT.

The CDR3 reads CASSQEAGYEQYF. The DNA of the CDR3 is TGCGCCAGCAGCCAAGAGGCGGGCTACGAGCAGTACTTC. The chain uses TRBV4-1 and TRBJ2-7; D perhaps matches TRBD2 (5 bases). Trimming stripped 0 bases from V and 3 bases from J, with 6 bases between. CDR1 MGHRA and CDR2 YSYEKL come from the germline V gene. This CDR3 has 13 residues.

The rearrangement links TRBV11-2 to TRBJ1-1; D is possibly TRBD1 (5 bases). Deletions cut 1 base from V and 2 bases from J, with 8 bases between. From germline, CDR1 is SGHAT and CDR2 FQNNGV. The CDR3 length is 14 residues. CDR3 in DNA: TGTGCCAGCAGCTTAGTGCGGGACAACACTGAAGCTTTCTTT. The encoded protein is CASSLVRDNTEAFF.

The chain couples TRBV5-1 to TRBJ2-5; D is unclear. V lost 0 bases to trimming and J lost 2 bases, with 8 bases between them. The CDR3 is made up of 14 amino acids. In germline, CDR1 is SGHRS, CDR2 YFSETQ. The CDR3 sequence is CASSLAGQQETQYF. Written as DNA, the CDR3 is TGCGCCAGCAGCTTGGCGGGTCAGCAAGAGACCCAGTACTTC. Filled out from reference TRBV5-1 and TRBJ2-5, the complete variable domain reads KAGVTQTPRYLIKTRGQQVTLSCSPISGHRSVSWYQQTPGQGLQFLFEYFSETQRNKGNFPGRFSGRQFSNSRSEMNVSTLELGDSALYLCASSLAGQQETQYFGPGTRLLVL.

V and J are TRBV4-2 and TRBJ2-2, with TRBD1 matching over 9 bases. Trimming at V came to 5 bases and at J to 4 bases, leaving 2 bases not matched to a gene. Germline V gene lookup returns CDR1 LGHNA and CDR2 YNFKEQ. This CDR3 is built from 14 residues. Here the CDR3 reads CASSDRGSTGELFF. The CDR3 region has the DNA TGTGCCAGCAGCGACAGGGGGAGCACCGGGGAGCTGTTTTTT.

The rearrangement uses TRBV29-1 and TRBJ2-7; 7 positions agree with TRBD2. The germline V gene encodes CDR1 SQVTM and CDR2 ANQGSEA. The length of the CDR3 is 14 residues. The V gene end was trimmed by 4 bases and the J gene end by 0 bases; junction bases not matched to a gene: 6. The CDR3 region has the DNA TGCAGCGTTGCGGAGCGGGACCACTCCTACGAGCAGTACTTC. Its protein product is CSVAERDHSYEQYF.

This clone has more than one count but fewer than ten. The rearrangement links TRBV6-1 to TRBJ2-1; no clear D. CDR3 size: 13 residues. V was cut by 1 base and J by 5 bases, with 6 bases left in between. The germline V gene encodes CDR1 MNHNS and CDR2 SASEGT. CDR3 coding DNA: TGTGCCAGCAGTGAAGTTTTAGACAATGAGCAGTTCTTC. As protein: CASSEVLDNEQFF.

This clone was observed a handful of times. The chain carries TRBV5-1 and TRBJ2-3; D might be TRBD1 (5 bases). The germline gives CDR1 SGHRS, CDR2 YFSETQ. V was clipped by 2 bases and J by 2 bases, with 9 bases between them. The CDR3 totals 14 residues. The CDR3 DNA follows: TGCGCCAGCAGCTTTGACAGACTCACAGATACGCAGTATTTT. It encodes CASSFDRLTDTQYF.

This clone has a handful of counts. This chain links TRBV2 with TRBJ2-7, with 8 bases matching TRBD2. The germline V gene encodes CDR1 SNHLY and CDR2 FYNNEI. The CDR3 runs 14 residues. Trimming removed 3 bases from V and 4 bases from J; junction bases left unmatched: 5. CDR3 sequence reads: CASSETGGDYEQYF. CDR3 nucleotides: TGTGCCAGCAGTGAGACGGGAGGGGATTACGAGCAGTACTTC.

This chain connects TRBV7-8 to TRBJ2-1, with a tentative D call TRBD2 (6 bases). CDR1 and CDR2 from the germline V gene are SGHVS and FQNEAQ. The CDR3 covers 14 residues. V lost 5 bases, J lost 8 bases, and 16 bases lay in between. The DNA of the CDR3 is TGTGCCAGCAGCCAAGGAGGGTTTGGGGATGAGCAGTTCTTC. Translation gives CASSQGGFGDEQFF. The whole variable domain, filled in from reference TRBV7-8 and TRBJ2-1, reads GAGVSQSPRYKVAKRGQDVALRCDPISGHVSLFWYQQALGQGPEFLTYFQNEAQLDKSGLPSDRFFAERPEGSVSTLKIQRTQQEDSAVYLCASSQGGFGDEQFFGPGTRLTVL.

The V gene is TRBV28, the J gene TRBJ2-5; 7 bases align to TRBD2. Losses at the gene ends were 6 bases for V and 3 bases for J; bases not matched to a gene: 16. Germline CDR1 and CDR2: MDHEN and SYDVKM. The CDR3 covers 17 residues. In DNA form, the CDR3 reads TGTGCCAGCAGCTCCATTGGGCCCCTGGCGGGGGAAGAGACCCAGTACTTC. It codes for CASSSIGPLAGEETQYF.

The V call is TRBV10-3, the J call TRBJ2-7, with a tentative D call TRBD2 (5 bases). Trimming left V 6 bases short and J 5 bases short, with 17 bases between. CDR1 is ENHRY, CDR2 SYGVKD, per germline. This CDR3 comprises 14 residues. The CDR3 DNA is TGTGCCATCAGACGGGAAGGCCGCGCGGACGAGCAGTACTTC. Encoded protein: CAIRREGRADEQYF.

The rearrangement joins TRBV4-1 to TRBJ2-6; TRBD2 matches at 7 bases. This CDR3 contains 16 residues. V was pared by 3 bases and J by 2 bases, with 4 bases of the junction left unmatched. Germline V gene data show CDR1 as MGHRA and CDR2 as YSYEKL. The CDR3 DNA is TGCGCCAGCAGCCAGGCGGGAGCTACTGGGGCCAACGTCCTGACTTTC. Translating it yields CASSQAGATGANVLTF.

The CDR3 DNA follows: TGTGCCAGCAGTTTACAGGGTAATGAAAAACTGTTTTTT. This translates into CASSLQGNEKLFF. V and J are TRBV27 and TRBJ1-4; possibly TRBD1 for D (5 bases). Trimming pared 2 bases from V and 4 bases from J, leaving 5 bases between. CDR1 is MNHEY, CDR2 SMNVEV, per germline (reference sequence). The CDR3 length is 13 residues.

CDR3 protein: CASSNLQGEAFF. CDR3 coding DNA: TGTGCCAGTAGCAATTTACAGGGTGAAGCTTTCTTT. The chain joins TRBV19 to TRBJ1-1; D may be TRBD1 (6 bases). This CDR3 contains 12 residues. The germline V gene encodes CDR1 LNHDA and CDR2 SQIVND (reference sequence). V lost 6 bases and J 7 bases, leaving 12 bases between the germline ends.

This clone was detected only once. The chain employs TRBV5-4 and TRBJ2-7, with TRBD1 identical over 9 bases. CDR1 and CDR2 from the germline V gene are SGHNT and YYREEE (reference sequence). With 4 bases clipped from V and 2 bases from J, the junction kept 1 base outside the gene matches. The CDR3 is made up of 13 amino acids. The CDR3 sequence is CASSRDRAYEQYF. CDR3 nucleotide sequence: TGTGCCAGCAGCCGGGACAGGGCCTACGAGCAGTACTTC.